This is a list of T cell receptor beta chains from one sample in a study of shared clonotypes between healthy human individuals. TCRdb's table, derived via immunoSEQ multiplex PCR, lists solely in-frame clones and lacks some. The sample includes roughly 650,000 clones, 90% to 97% of them seen just once. Sequenced material: naive CD8+ T cells sorted from blood. The receptors come from a woman in her thirties in good health. The CDR3 runs from the conserved cysteine through the conserved F or W. A D gene is named only where the DNA matches it firmly. Expanded clones are given a class, and other clones once, few, many or no size at all.

CDR3nt	CDR3aa	d_gene	abundance	len	v_gene	j_gene
TGTGCCAGCACCCCCCTCACAGGGGCGTTGGGCTACGAGCAGTACTTC	CASTPLTGALGYEQYF	TRBD1	once	16	TRBV27	TRBJ2-7
TGTGCCAGTAGTATCCCGGGATCGCCCCAGCATTTT	CASSIPGSPQHF	NA	NA	12	TRBV19	TRBJ1-5
TGTGCCAGCAGCTTAGAACAGGGAAGGAACATTCAGTACTTC	CASSLEQGRNIQYF	NA	once	14	TRBV11-1	TRBJ2-4
TGTGCCAGCAGCTGGGGAGGGACACACTACGAGCAGTACTTC	CASSWGGTHYEQYF	NA	NA	14	TRBV5-8	TRBJ2-7
TGTGCCAGCAGCTACAGGACAGGGCAAGAGACCCAGTACTTC	CASSYRTGQETQYF	TRBD1	NA	14	TRBV7-9	TRBJ2-5
TGTGCCAGCAGTGAGGGACTAGCGGGAGTCGGAGAGACCCAGTACTTC	CASSEGLAGVGETQYF	TRBD2	NA	16	TRBV25-1	TRBJ2-5
TGTGCCAGCAGCGAGGGAGGAGAGACCCAGTACTTC	CASSEGGETQYF	NA	few	12	TRBV5-4	TRBJ2-5
TGTGCCAGCAGCCAGGGACTGGAAAACGAGCAGTACTTC	CASSQGLENEQYF	NA	NA	13	TRBV7-9	TRBJ2-7
TGTGCCAGCAGCCCGGGGACTAGCGGGAGAGAGGATACGCAGTATTTT	CASSPGTSGREDTQYF	TRBD2	NA	16	TRBV11-3	TRBJ2-3
TGTGCCAGCAGCTTGGGACTAGCGAACTACGAGCAGTACTTC	CASSLGLANYEQYF	TRBD2	NA	14	TRBV9	TRBJ2-7
TGCGCCAGCAGCCCCTTTGGGGGCTCTAACACTGAAGCTTTCTTT	CASSPFGGSNTEAFF	NA	NA	15	TRBV4-1	TRBJ1-1
TGTGCCAGCAGTTTAACAAGCAATGAGCAGTTCTTC	CASSLTSNEQFF	NA	NA	12	TRBV28	TRBJ2-1
TGTGCCAGTAGTATACGCCCCGTTGCAGGGAACTATGGCTACACCTTC	CASSIRPVAGNYGYTF	NA	NA	16	TRBV19	TRBJ1-2
TGTGCCAGCAGTTTTACAGCGGGAGGGTACGAGCAGTACTTC	CASSFTAGGYEQYF	TRBD2	once	14	TRBV27	TRBJ2-7
TGTGCCAGCAGCTTAATCCCTAGCGGGGAGAACAATGAGCAGTTCTTC	CASSLIPSGENNEQFF	TRBD2	NA	16	TRBV7-9	TRBJ2-1
TGTGCCAGCAGTTTACCCCGGGACAGGCCCTCCTACGAGCAGTACTTC	CASSLPRDRPSYEQYF	TRBD1	NA	16	TRBV28	TRBJ2-7
TGTGCCAGCAGCACGACGGAACAGTACTTC	CASSTTEQYF	NA	NA	10	TRBV2	TRBJ2-4
TGTGCCAGCAGCTTACAGGGGGACCAAGCTTTCTTT	CASSLQGDQAFF	TRBD1	NA	12	TRBV5-4	TRBJ1-1
TGTGCCAGCAGTTACTCAAGGCTAAAAGGCACTGAAGCTTTCTTT	CASSYSRLKGTEAFF	NA	NA	15	TRBV6-5	TRBJ1-1
TGTGCCTGGAGTGTAAGGAGGGTGTCGTCGGCCGGGGAGCTGTTTTTT	CAWSVRRVSSAGELFF	NA	NA	16	TRBV30	TRBJ2-2
TGTGCCAGCAGCCCGGAGTTTAGGACACTGAACACTGAAGCTTTCTTT	CASSPEFRTLNTEAFF	NA	once	16	TRBV27	TRBJ1-1
TGTGCCAGTAGTATAGATCTAGGTAGCGGGGGGTACAATGAGCAGTTCTTC	CASSIDLGSGGYNEQFF	TRBD2	NA	17	TRBV19	TRBJ2-1
TGTGCCAGCAGTTACGTAGGGGCCTATGGCTACACCTTC	CASSYVGAYGYTF	NA	NA	13	TRBV28	TRBJ1-2
TGTGCCAGCACTACCGAGGACAGGGTTGGAAACACCATATATTTT	CASTTEDRVGNTIYF	TRBD1	NA	15	TRBV28	TRBJ1-3
TGTGCCAGCAGCCCCGGGACAGCAGCCAATGAGCAGTTCTTC	CASSPGTAANEQFF	TRBD1	NA	14	TRBV11-3	TRBJ2-1